This T cell receptor beta chain was captured by sequencing in a study of cytomegalovirus exposure and HLA in healthy donors. General study points: For presence/absence analyses, sequencing depth was assumed to be roughly uniform across donors. From TCR beta sequences, most subjects' HLA-A and HLA-B alleles were reportedly predicted accurately. Association with HLA alleles at 0.05 false discovery rate was found for 17,000 or so TCR beta sequences in a later analysis.

As concerns this clone: Its antigen is undetermined.

Primers for the PCR totalled 60 Vbeta and 13 Jbeta. As processed by the authors: An analysis performed later counted about 80 million unique TCR beta chains (roughly 11 million of them shared). TCRdb keeps only in-frame clones here, not all; method: immunoSEQ multiplex PCR. V and J calls plus clone size are reproduced from that table; the DNA served to infer D and trimming. This repertoire shows hundreds of thousands of clones, approximately 80% found once; its top ten account for more than 0.6%. Germline CDR1 reads MGHRA; CDR2 reads YSYEKL. The junction had 11 bases not matched to a gene; V was cut back by 3 bases and J by 3 bases. The CDR3 covers 18 residues.

The origin of this receptor is a boy aged 2-15 years in good health and CMV-seronegative. Sequenced input: PBMCs. The chain has TRBV4-1 and TRBJ2-7; TRBD2 matches at 13 bases. This CDR3 reads CASSQVHSGTSGIYEQYF. DNA of the CDR3: TGCGCCAGCAGCCAGGTACATTCCGGGACTAGCGGGATCTACGAGCAGTACTTC.